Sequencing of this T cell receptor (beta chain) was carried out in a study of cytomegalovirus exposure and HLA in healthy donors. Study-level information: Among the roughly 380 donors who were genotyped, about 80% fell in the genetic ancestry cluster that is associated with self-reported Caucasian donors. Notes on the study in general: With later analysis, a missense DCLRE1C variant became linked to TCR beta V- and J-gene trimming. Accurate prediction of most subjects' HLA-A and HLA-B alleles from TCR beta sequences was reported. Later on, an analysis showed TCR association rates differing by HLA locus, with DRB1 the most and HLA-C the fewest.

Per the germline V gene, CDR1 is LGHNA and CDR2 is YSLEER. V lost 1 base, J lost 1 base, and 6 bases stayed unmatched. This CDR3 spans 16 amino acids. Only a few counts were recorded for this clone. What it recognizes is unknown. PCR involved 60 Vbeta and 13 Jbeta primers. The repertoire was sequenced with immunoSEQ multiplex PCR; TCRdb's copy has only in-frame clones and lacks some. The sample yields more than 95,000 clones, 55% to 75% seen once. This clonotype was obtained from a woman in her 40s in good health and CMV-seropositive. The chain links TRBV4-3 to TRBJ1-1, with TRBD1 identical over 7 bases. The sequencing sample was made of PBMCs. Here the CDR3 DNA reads TGCGCCAGCAGCCAAGGCTTTTGGACAGGGAACACTGAAGCTTTCTTT. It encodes CASSQGFWTGNTEAFF.